This T cell receptor (beta chain) is from a study of control samples from healthy donors and cancer patients. The repertoire was sequenced with immunoSEQ multiplex PCR; TCRdb's copy has only in-frame clones and lacks some. There are some 170,000 clones in the sample; approximately 94% occur only once, and around 15% lies in the top ten. Looked up from germline, CDR1 is LNHDA and CDR2 is SQIVND (reference sequence). There are 15 residues in the CDR3. V lost 6 bases to trimming and J lost 0 bases; unmatched junction nucleotides: 4. The clonotype comes from a man aged 60 to 69 with colorectal cancer. Sequencing was performed on PBMCs. The chain recombines TRBV19 with TRBJ1-4, with 7 bases that match TRBD1. Here the CDR3 reads CASRDRPTTNEKLFF. Here the CDR3 DNA reads TGTGCCAGTAGGGACAGGCCAACAACTAATGAAAAACTGTTTTTT.